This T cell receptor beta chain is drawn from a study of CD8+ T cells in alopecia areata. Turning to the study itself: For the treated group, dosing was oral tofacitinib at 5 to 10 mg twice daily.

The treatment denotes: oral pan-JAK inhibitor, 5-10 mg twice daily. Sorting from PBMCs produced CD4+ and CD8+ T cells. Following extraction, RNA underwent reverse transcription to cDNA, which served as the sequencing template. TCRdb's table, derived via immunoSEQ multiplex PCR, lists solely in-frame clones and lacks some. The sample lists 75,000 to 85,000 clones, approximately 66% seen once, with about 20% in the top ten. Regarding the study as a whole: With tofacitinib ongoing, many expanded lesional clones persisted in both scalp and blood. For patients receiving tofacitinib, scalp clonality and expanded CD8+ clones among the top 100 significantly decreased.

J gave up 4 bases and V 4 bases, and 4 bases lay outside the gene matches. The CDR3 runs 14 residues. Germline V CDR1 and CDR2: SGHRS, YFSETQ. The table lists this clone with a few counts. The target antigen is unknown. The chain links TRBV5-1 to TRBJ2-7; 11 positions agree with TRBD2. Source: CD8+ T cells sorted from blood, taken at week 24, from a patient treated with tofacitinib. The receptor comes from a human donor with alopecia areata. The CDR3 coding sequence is TGCGCCAGCAGCCCGGGACTAGCGGTTTACGAGCAGTACTTC. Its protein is CASSPGLAVYEQYF. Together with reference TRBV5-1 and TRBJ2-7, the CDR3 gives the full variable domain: KAGVTQTPRYLIKTRGQQVTLSCSPISGHRSVSWYQQTPGQGLQFLFEYFSETQRNKGNFPGRFSGRQFSNSRSEMNVSTLELGDSALYLCASSPGLAVYEQYFGPGTRLTVT.